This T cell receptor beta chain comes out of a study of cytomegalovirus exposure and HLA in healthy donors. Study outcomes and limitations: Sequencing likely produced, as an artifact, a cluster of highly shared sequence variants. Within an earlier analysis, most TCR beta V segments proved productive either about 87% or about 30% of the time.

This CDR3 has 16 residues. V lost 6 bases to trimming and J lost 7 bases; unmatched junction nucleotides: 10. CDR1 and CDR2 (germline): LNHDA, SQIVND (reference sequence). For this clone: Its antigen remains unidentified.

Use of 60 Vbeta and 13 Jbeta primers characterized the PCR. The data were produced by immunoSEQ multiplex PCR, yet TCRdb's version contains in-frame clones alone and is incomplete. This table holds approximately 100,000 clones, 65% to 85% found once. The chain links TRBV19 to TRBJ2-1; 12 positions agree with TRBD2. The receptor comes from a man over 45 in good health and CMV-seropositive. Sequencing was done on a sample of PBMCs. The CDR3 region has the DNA TGTGCCAGTAGCCGCAATCTAGCGGGAGGGCCGAATGAGCAGTTCTTC. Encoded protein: CASSRNLAGGPNEQFF.